This paragraph reports one T cell receptor (beta chain). No antigen is known for it. Together with a sample-barcoded 5' primer, a J-beta primer mix was included in a second PCR lasting about 7 to 11 cycles. Each sample yielded at least 2.5 million CDR3-containing paired-end reads. TCRdb analysed the 5' RACE reads with MiXCR anew, one entry per CDR3 protein. The table has 700,000 to 900,000 distinct CDR3 sequences, approximately 53% seen once. Every sample yielded at least 6.5 million isolated PBMCs. CDR1 is DFQATT, CDR2 SNEGSKA, per germline (reference sequence). The CDR3 extends over 13 amino acids. This specimen comes from a study of blood T cells in healthy people across ages. Whole-study results and caveats: Strong correlation linked observed beta diversity and percent naive T cells. Greater diversity and more naive CD4+ cells were seen in long-lived donors than in aged donors.

The sample consisted of blood. The chain carries TRBV20-1 and TRBJ2-5; 7 nucleotides line up with TRBD2. The last part of the DNA fits TRBJ2-7 better; the J call may be wrong. This sequence originates from a man older than 75 in good health. CDR3 sequence (DNA): TGCAGTGCAACAGGACTAGTTCCCTACGAGCAGTACTTC. Amino acids: CSATGLVPYEQYF.